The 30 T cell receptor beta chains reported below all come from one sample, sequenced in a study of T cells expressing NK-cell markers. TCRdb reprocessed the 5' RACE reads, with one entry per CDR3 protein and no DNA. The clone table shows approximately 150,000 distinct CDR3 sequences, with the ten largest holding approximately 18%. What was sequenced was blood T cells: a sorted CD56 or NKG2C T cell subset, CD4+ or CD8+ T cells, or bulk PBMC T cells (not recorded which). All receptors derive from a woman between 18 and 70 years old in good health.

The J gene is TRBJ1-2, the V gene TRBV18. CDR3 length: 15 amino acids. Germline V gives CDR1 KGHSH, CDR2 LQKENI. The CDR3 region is CASSPGVGNNYGYTF.

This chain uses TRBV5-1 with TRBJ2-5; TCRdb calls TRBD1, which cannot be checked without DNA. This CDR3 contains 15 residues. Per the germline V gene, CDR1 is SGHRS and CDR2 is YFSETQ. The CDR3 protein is CASSPGTGPGETQYF.

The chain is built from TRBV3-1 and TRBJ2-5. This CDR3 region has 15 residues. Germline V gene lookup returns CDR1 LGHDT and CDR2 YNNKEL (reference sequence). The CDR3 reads CASSQDGLVAETQYF.

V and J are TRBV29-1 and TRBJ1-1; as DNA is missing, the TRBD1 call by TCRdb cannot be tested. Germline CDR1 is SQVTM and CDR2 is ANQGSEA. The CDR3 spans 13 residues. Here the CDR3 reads CSSSGAGNTEAFF. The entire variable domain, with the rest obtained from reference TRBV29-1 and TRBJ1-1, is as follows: SAVISQKPSRDICQRGTSLTIQCQVDSQVTMMFWYRQQPGQSLTLIATANQGSEATYESGFVIDKFPISRPNLTFSTLTVSNMSPEDSSIYLCSSSGAGNTEAFFGQGTRLTVV.

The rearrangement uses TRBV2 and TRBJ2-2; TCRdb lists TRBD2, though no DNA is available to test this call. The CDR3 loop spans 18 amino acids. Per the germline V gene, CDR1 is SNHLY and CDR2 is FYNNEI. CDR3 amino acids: CASSVALAGGRRTGELFF.

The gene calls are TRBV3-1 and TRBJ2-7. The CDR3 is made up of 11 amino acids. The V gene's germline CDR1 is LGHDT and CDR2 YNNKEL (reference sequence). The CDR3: CASSKGDEQYF.

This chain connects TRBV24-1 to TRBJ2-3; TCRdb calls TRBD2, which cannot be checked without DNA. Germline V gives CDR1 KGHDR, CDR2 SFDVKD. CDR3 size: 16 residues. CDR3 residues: CATSDSTSGYTDTQYF.

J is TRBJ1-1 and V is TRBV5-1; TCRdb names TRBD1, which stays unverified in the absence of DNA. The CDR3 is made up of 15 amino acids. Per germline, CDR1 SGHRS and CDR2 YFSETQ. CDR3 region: CASSAGANVNTEAFF.

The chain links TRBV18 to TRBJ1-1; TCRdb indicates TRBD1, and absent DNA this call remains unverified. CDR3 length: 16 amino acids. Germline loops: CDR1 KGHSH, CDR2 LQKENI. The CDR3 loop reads CASSRGQVDTNTEAFF.

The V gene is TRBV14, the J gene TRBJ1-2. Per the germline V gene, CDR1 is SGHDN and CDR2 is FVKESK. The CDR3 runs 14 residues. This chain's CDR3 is CASSQDLTNYGYTF.

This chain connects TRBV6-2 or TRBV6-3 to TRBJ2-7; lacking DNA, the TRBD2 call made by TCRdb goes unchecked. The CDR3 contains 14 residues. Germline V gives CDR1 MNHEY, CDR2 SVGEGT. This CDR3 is CASSPQPLYYEQYF.

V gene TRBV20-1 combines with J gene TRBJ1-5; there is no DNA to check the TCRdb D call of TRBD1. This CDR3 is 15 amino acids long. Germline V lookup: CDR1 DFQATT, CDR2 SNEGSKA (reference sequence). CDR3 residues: CSARAPGTVNQPQHF.

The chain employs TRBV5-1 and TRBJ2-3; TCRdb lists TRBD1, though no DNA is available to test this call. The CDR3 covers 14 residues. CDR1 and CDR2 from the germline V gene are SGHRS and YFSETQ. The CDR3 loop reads CASSADDWGDTQYF.

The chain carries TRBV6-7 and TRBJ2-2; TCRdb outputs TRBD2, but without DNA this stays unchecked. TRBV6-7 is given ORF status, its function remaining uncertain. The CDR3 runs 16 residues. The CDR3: CASSYLRECGAGELFF.

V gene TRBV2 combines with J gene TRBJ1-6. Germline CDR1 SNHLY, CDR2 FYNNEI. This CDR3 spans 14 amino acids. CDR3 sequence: CASGETSYNSPLHF.

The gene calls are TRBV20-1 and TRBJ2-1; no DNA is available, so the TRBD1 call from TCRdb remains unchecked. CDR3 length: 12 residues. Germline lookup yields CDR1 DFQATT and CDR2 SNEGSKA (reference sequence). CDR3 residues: CSVPRRENEQFF.

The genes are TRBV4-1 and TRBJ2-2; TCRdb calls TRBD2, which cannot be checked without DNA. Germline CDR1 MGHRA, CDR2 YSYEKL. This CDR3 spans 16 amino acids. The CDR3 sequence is CASSQDIATGPGELFF.

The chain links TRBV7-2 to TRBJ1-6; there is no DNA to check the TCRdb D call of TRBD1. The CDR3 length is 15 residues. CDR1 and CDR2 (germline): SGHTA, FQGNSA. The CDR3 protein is CASTRDRSINSPLHF.

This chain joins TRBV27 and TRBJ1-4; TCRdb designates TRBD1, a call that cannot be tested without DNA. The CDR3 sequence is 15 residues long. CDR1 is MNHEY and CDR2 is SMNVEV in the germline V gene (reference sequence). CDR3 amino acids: CASSRPGQGGEKLFF.

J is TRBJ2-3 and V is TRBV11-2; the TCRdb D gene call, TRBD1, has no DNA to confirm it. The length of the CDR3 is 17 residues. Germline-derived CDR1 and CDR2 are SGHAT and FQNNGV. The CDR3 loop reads CASSLEVWGPHTDTQYF.

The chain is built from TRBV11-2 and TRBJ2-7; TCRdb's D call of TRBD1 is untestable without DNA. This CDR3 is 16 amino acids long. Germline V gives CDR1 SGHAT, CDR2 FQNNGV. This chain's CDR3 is CASSPVSRQGDYEQYF.

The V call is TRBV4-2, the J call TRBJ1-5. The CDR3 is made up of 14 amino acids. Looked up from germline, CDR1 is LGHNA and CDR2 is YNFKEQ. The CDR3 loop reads CASSQDPIFQPQHF.

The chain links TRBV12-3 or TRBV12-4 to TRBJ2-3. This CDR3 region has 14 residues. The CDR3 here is CASSFGIPTDTQYF.

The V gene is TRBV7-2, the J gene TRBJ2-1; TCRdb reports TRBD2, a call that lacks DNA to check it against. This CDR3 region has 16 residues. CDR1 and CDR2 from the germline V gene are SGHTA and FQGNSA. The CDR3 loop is CASTLGLAGEVTEQFF.

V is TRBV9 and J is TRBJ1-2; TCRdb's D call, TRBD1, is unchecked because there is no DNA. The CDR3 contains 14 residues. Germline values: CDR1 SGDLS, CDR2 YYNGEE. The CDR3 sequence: CASSVQGANYGYTF.

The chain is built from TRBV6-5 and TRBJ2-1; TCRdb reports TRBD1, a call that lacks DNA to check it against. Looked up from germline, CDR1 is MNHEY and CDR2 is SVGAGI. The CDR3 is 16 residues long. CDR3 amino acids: CASSYGGGGPYNEQFF.

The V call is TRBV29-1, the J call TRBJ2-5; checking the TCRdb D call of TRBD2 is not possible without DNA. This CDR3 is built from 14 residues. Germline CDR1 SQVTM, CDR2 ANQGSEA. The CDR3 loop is CSVEPTTSRETQYF.

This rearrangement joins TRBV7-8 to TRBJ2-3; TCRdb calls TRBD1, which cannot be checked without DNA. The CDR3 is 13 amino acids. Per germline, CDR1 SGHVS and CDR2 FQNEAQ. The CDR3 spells CASRTGDTDTQYF.

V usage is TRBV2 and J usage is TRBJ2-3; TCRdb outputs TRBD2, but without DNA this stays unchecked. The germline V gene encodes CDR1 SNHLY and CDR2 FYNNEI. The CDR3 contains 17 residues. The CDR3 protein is CASRPLAGDRITDTQYF.

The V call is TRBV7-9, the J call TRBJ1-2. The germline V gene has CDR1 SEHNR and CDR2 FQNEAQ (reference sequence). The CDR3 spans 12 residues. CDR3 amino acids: CASSSRSYGYTF.